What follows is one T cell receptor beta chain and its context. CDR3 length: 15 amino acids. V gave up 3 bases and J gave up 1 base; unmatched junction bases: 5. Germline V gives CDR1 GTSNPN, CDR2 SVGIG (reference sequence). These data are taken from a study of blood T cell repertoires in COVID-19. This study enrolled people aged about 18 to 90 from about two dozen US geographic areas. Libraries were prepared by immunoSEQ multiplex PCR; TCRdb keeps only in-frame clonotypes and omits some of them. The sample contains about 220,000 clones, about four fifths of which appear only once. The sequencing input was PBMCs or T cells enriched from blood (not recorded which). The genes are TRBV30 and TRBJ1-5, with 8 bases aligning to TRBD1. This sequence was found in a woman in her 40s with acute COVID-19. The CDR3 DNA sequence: TGTGCCTGGAGCCGACAGGGGCTAAGCAATCAGCCCCAGCATTTT. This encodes CAWSRQGLSNQPQHF.